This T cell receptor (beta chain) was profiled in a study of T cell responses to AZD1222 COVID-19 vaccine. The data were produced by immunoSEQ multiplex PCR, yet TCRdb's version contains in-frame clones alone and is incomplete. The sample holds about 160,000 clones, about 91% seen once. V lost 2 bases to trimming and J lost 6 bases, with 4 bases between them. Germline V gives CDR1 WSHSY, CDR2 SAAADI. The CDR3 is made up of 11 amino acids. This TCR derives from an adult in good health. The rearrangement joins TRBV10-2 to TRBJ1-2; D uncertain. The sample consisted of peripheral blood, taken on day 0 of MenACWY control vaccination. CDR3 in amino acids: CASSERDGYTF. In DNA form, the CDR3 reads TGCGCCAGCAGTGAGAGGGATGGCTACACCTTC.